This TCR beta chain was observed in a study of T cells in women clearing cervical HPV infection. Study overall: Controls gave blood once infection was undetectable; cases at lesion identification. Study conclusions and caveats: Controls had more TRBV6-7 (approximately 0.15%) than cases (about 0.11%). Timing of associations relative to infection is unclear; T-cell subsets were not isolated.

The CDR3 runs to 16 residues. Germline lookup yields CDR1 LNHDA and CDR2 SQIVND (reference sequence). V lost 3 bases and J lost 3; bases outside the gene matches: 8. On this clone: Its antigen is not known. Read coverage stops 3 residues before the CDR3 terminus; the germline J gene supplies the remainder.

This table comes from immunoSEQ multiplex PCR, and its TCRdb copy is limited to in-frame clones, with some not included. Its table lists tens of thousands of clones. Sequencing input: blood buffy coat. V usage is TRBV19 and J usage is TRBJ1-3; 7 nucleotides match TRBD1. This sequence originates from a woman aged 18 to 75 with a cervical HPV16 infection that either progressed to CIN3+ or cleared (not recorded which). The part of the CDR3 DNA that was read is TGTGCCAGTAGTATGCAAGGACAGGCGATTGGAAACACC. It yields the protein CASSMQGQAIGNT. The complete CDR3 reads CASSMQGQAIGNTIYF.